The 3 T cell receptor beta chains below come from one sample, sequenced in a study of cytomegalovirus exposure and HLA in healthy donors. PCR employed 60 Vbeta and 13 Jbeta primers. Profiled with immunoSEQ multiplex PCR; TCRdb holds only in-frame clones, not every one. Of 150,000 to 160,000 clones listed, 70% to 85% are singletons. Sequenced input: PBMCs. The source is a woman in her forties or fifties in good health and CMV-seropositive.

This clone has a handful of counts. This sequence joins TRBV5-1 and TRBJ2-1, with 9 bases identical to TRBD2. J lost 4 bases, V lost 0 bases, and 2 bases had no gene match. Germline CDR1 is SGHRS and CDR2 is YFSETQ. The CDR3 is 15 residues long. The CDR3 protein is CASSLETSGYNEQFF. The CDR3 DNA is TGCGCCAGCAGCTTGGAGACTAGCGGTTACAATGAGCAGTTCTTC.

The chain carries TRBV5-1 and TRBJ2-1; D is undetermined. CDR3 size: 14 residues. Germline loops: CDR1 SGHRS, CDR2 YFSETQ. Trimming stripped 0 bases from V and 4 bases from J, with 8 bases between. The CDR3 spells CASSLDAVYNEQFF. The CDR3 nucleotides are TGCGCCAGCAGCTTGGACGCGGTATACAATGAGCAGTTCTTC.

CDR3 sequence: CASSLAGQSIAYGTDTQYF. The CDR3 coding sequence is TGTGCCAGCAGCTTGGCGGGACAGAGCATAGCATATGGCACAGATACGCAGTATTTT. V is TRBV5-6 and J is TRBJ2-3, with 7 bases fitting TRBD1. The CDR3 spans 19 residues. Germline CDR1 reads SGHDT; CDR2 reads YYEEEE. The trim removed 0 bases at V and 1 base at J, leaving 14 bases unmatched.